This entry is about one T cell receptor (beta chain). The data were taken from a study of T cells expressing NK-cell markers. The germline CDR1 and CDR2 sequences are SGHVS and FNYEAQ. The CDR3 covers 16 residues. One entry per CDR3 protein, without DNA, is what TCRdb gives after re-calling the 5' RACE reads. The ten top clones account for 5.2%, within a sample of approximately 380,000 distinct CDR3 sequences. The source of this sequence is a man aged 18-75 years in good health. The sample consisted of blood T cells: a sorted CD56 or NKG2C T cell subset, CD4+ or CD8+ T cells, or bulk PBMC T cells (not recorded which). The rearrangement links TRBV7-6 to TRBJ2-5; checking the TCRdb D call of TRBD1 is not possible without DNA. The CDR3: CASSISQGRWQETQYF.